Detailed here is one T cell receptor beta chain. The CDR3 runs to 14 residues. The germline gives CDR1 KGHDR, CDR2 SFDVKD. The data originate from a study of T cells expressing NK-cell markers. Whole-study context: HCMV seropositivity characterized most of the eight sequenced donors, and seronegativity one.

Using the 5' RACE reads, TCRdb records one entry per CDR3 protein without DNA. The sample table sets out around 550,000 distinct CDR3 sequences. Sequencing input: blood T cells: a sorted CD56 or NKG2C T cell subset, CD4+ or CD8+ T cells, or bulk PBMC T cells (not recorded which). The TCR was taken from a man aged 18 to 30 in good health. The chain combines TRBV24-1 with TRBJ2-2; absent DNA, TCRdb's TRBD2 call cannot be checked. This chain's CDR3 is CATSGERETGELFF.